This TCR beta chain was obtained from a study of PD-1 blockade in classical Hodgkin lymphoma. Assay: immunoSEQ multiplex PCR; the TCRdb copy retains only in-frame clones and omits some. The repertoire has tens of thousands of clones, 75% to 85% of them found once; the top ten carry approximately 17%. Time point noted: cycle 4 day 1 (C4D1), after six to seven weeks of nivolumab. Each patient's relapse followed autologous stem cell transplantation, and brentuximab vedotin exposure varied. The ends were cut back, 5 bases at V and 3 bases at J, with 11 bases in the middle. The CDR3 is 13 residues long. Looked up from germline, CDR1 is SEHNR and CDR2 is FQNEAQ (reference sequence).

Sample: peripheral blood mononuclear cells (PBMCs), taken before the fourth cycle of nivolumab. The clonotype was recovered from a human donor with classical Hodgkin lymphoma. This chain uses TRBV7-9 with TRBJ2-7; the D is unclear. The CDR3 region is CASSPVLGYEQYF. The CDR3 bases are TGTGCCAGCAGCCCGGTATTGGGCTACGAGCAGTACTTC.